Listed below are T cell receptor beta chains from one sample, sequenced in a study of T-cell reconstitution after alpha-beta-depleted transplantation in children. One entry per CDR3 protein results from TCRdb running MiXCR on the PCR reads. The sample lists about 610,000 distinct CDR3 sequences; roughly a tenth were seen once. Sequenced material: PBMCs from the stem cell graft donor, taken from the stem cell graft. All receptors derive from a human donor who donated a stem cell graft to a child with acute myeloid leukemia. CDR3s include the opening cysteine and the closing phenylalanine or tryptophan. The D gene is left open where the match is weak. The size field is filled for only some rows; it gives once, few, many or a size class.

d_call	clone_size	v_call	j_call	cdr3_aa	cdr3_nt
-	few	TRBV27	TRBJ2-5	CASSFRDTGVETQYF	TGTGCCAGCAGTTTTCGGGATACAGGCGTGGAGACCCAGTACTTC
TRBD1	many	TRBV12-3/TRBV12-4	TRBJ2-2	CASSLRGTGGLLTPLNTGELFF	TGTGCCAGCAGTTTAAGGGGGACAGGGGGATTACTAACTCCTTTGAACACCGGGGAGCTGTTTTTT
-	many	TRBV12-3/TRBV12-4	TRBJ1-1	CASSLGQGRSGTEAFF	TGTGCCAGCAGTTTGGGGCAGGGGAGATCTGGCACTGAAGCTTTCTTT
-	few	TRBV7-2	TRBJ2-7	CASSLYGFSSSYEQYF	TGTGCCAGCAGCTTATACGGCTTCTCCTCCTCCTACGAGCAGTACTTC
TRBD2	many	TRBV20-1	TRBJ2-3	CSAGGELAGADTQYF	TGCAGTGCTGGGGGGGAACTAGCGGGAGCGGATACGCAGTATTTT
-	few	TRBV19	TRBJ1-1	CASTGDLNTEAFF	TGTGCCAGTACAGGAGACCTGAACACTGAAGCTTTCTTT
-	many	TRBV12-3/TRBV12-4	TRBJ1-2	CASSPTGYGYTF	TGTGCCAGCAGTCCGACGGGTTATGGCTACACCTTC
-	many	TRBV6-2/TRBV6-3	TRBJ2-3	CASRISVAETQYF	TGTGCCAGCAGGATCAGTGTGGCAGAAACGCAGTATTTT
-	many	TRBV24-1	TRBJ2-1	CATSELGRDSQQFF	TGTGCCACCAGTGAATTGGGTCGCGACAGCCAGCAGTTCTTC
-	many	TRBV28	TRBJ1-5	CASSRDNSNQPQHF	TGTGCCAGCAGCCGGGACAATAGCAATCAGCCCCAGCATTTT
TRBD1	-	TRBV28	TRBJ1-5	CASSPRGTGTAMNQPQHF	TGTGCCAGCAGTCCCAGGGGCACCGGGACAGCGATGAATCAGCCCCAGCATTTT
TRBD2	many	TRBV19	TRBJ2-1	CASRSGTSVPEQFF	TGTGCCAGTAGATCCGGGACTAGCGTACCCGAGCAGTTCTTC
TRBD2	few	TRBV18	TRBJ2-7	CASSALAGDDEQYF	TGTGCCAGCTCAGCCTTAGCGGGAGACGACGAGCAGTACTTC
-	few	TRBV27	TRBJ1-1	CASRPPAGTEAFF	TGTGCCAGCAGGCCCCCAGCGGGCACTGAAGCTTTCTTT
-	few	TRBV20-1	TRBJ2-1	CSAPTYNEQFF	TGCAGTGCTCCCACCTACAATGAGCAGTTCTTC
-	-	TRBV20-1	TRBJ2-3	CLVAPQTDTQYF	TGTTTAGTAGCTCCCCAAACAGATACGCAGTATTTT
TRBD2	-	TRBV20-1	TRBJ2-1	CSADSGRGGYNEQFF	TGCAGTGCTGATAGCGGGAGGGGGGGATACAATGAGCAGTTCTTC
-	-	TRBV24-1	TRBJ1-6	CATSDPRDGNSPLHF	TGTGCCACCAGTGACCCCAGGGACGGTAACTCACCCCTCCACTTT
-	many	TRBV12-3/TRBV12-4	TRBJ2-3	CASSLAGGKRTPTQYF	TGTGCCAGCAGTTTGGCGGGCGGGAAAAGGACCCCGACGCAGTATTTT
-	many	TRBV20-1	TRBJ1-6	CSARVQKVGSSPLHF	TGCAGTGCTAGAGTACAGAAAGTCGGTAGTTCACCCCTCCACTTT
-	-	TRBV7-8	TRBJ1-2	CASSLGQAYWGYTF	TGTGCCAGCAGCTTAGGACAGGCCTATTGGGGCTACACCTTC
-	-	TRBV20-1	TRBJ2-2	CSARFGAGELFF	TGCAGTGCTAGATTCGGGGCCGGGGAGCTGTTTTTT
TRBD1	many	TRBV24-1	TRBJ2-1	CATSDPGQGAYDEQFF	TGTGCCACCAGTGATCCCGGACAGGGGGCTTACGATGAGCAGTTCTTC
-	-	TRBV7-3	TRBJ2-1	CASSSRTHNEQFF	TGTGCCAGCAGCTCACGGACACATAATGAGCAGTTCTTC
TRBD2	many	TRBV12-3/TRBV12-4	TRBJ2-7	CASSYLAGDTYEQYF	TGTGCCAGCAGTTATCTAGCGGGAGACACCTACGAGCAGTACTTC
-	many	TRBV12-3/TRBV12-4	TRBJ2-3	CASSPIQRGITDTQYF	TGTGCCAGCAGTCCCATTCAGAGGGGCATCACAGATACGCAGTATTTT
-	few	TRBV20-1	TRBJ2-3	CSAPGPRSTDTQYF	TGCAGTGCCCCCGGGCCACGAAGCACAGATACGCAGTATTTT
-	-	TRBV6-2/TRBV6-3	TRBJ2-1	CASSYPRGGRSSYNEQFF	TGTGCCAGCAGTTACCCGAGGGGAGGTCGGAGCTCCTACAATGAGCAGTTCTTC
-	-	TRBV6-1	TRBJ2-1	CASVGPRLGDGEQFF	TGTGCCAGCGTGGGGCCCCGTTTGGGGGATGGTGAGCAGTTCTTC
-	few	TRBV7-6	TRBJ2-1	CASSPNQGSYNEQFF	TGTGCCAGCAGTCCTAACCAGGGGTCCTACAATGAGCAGTTCTTC
-	-	TRBV6-5	TRBJ2-5	CASSSFRGTQYF	TGTGCCAGCAGTTCTTTTCGAGGGACCCAGTACTTC
-	few	TRBV29-1	TRBJ2-1	CSVVQLSYNEQFF	TGCAGCGTGGTTCAGTTATCCTACAATGAGCAGTTCTTC
-	-	TRBV18	TRBJ2-7	CASSPRDPEGEQYF	TGTGCCAGCTCACCAAGGGACCCCGAGGGGGAGCAGTACTTC
TRBD2	-	TRBV5-6	TRBJ2-1	CASSLSLADPQFF	TGTGCCAGCAGCTTGTCCCTAGCGGACCCTCAGTTCTTC
TRBD2	many	TRBV7-9	TRBJ2-1	CASSPATGGEQFF	TGTGCCAGCAGCCCTGCAACGGGGGGTGAGCAGTTCTTC
TRBD2	-	TRBV30	TRBJ2-7	CAWRTPGTSGNEQYF	TGTGCCTGGAGAACTCCCGGGACTAGCGGGAACGAGCAGTACTTC
TRBD1	-	TRBV12-3/TRBV12-4	TRBJ1-5	CASIRQGGSNQPQHF	TGTGCCAGCATTCGACAGGGGGGAAGCAATCAGCCCCAGCATTTT
-	few	TRBV12-3/TRBV12-4	TRBJ2-1	CASNGVNNEQFF	TGTGCCAGCAACGGGGTTAACAATGAGCAGTTCTTC
-	-	TRBV20-1	TRBJ2-1	CSARSGAHSYNEQFF	TGCAGTGCTAGATCTGGGGCACATAGTTACAATGAGCAGTTCTTC
TRBD2	few	TRBV11-2	TRBJ2-3	CASSLSLAGALADTQYF	TGTGCCAGCAGCTTGAGTCTAGCGGGAGCGTTGGCAGATACGCAGTATTTT
TRBD2	few	TRBV5-1	TRBJ2-7	CASSQTSPNPHEQYF	TGCGCCAGCAGCCAGACTAGCCCGAACCCCCACGAGCAGTACTTC
-	many	TRBV3-1	TRBJ2-7	CASSQGLYEQYF	TGTGCCAGCAGTCAAGGACTTTACGAGCAGTACTTC
-	many	TRBV7-2	TRBJ2-2	CASSRTGTANTGELFF	TGTGCCAGCAGTAGGACCGGGACCGCGAACACCGGGGAGCTGTTTTTT
TRBD2	-	TRBV28	TRBJ2-1	CASSFAGGRYNEQFF	TGTGCCAGCAGTTTTGCGGGAGGGAGGTACAATGAGCAGTTCTTC
-	few	TRBV11-1	TRBJ2-7	CASRTVSGSSYEQYF	TGTGCCAGCAGGACCGTAAGCGGTAGCTCCTACGAGCAGTACTTC
-	-	TRBV10-3	TRBJ2-3	CAISLGPGGADTQYF	TGTGCCATCAGCCTCGGGCCCGGTGGGGCAGATACGCAGTATTTT